Sequencing of this T cell receptor beta chain was carried out in a study of cytomegalovirus exposure and HLA in healthy donors. The V gene end was trimmed by 3 bases and the J gene end by 0 bases; junction bases not matched to a gene: 8. CDR1 is LGHNA, CDR2 YNFKEQ, per germline. This CDR3 contains 19 residues. Concerning this clone: The target antigen is unknown.

Amplification used 60 Vbeta primers and 13 Jbeta primers. Sequenced by immunoSEQ multiplex PCR; TCRdb stores in-frame clones only, minus some. Recorded for this sample: roughly 75,000 clones. Study-level findings and limits: Later examination showed HLA-associated TCR beta chains had greater clonal expansion than equally common others.

V usage is TRBV4-2 and J usage is TRBJ2-1, with 13 bases that match TRBD2. This clonotype was sampled from a boy aged 5-17 years in good health and CMV-seronegative. The specimen was PBMCs. CDR3 sequence (DNA): TGTGCCAGCAGCCAGAGAGGGACTAGCGGGGCGAGCTCCTACAATGAGCAGTTCTTC. Its protein product is CASSQRGTSGASSYNEQFF.